The next 20 T cell receptor beta chains were all read from a single sample in a study of beta chain features in type 1 diabetes. The whole isolated RNA underwent reverse transcription, so sequencing captured expressed TCRB transcripts. TCRdb keeps only in-frame clones here, not all; method: immunoSEQ multiplex PCR. The data contain about 140,000 clones, 9.5% to 10% of them seen just once; the ten biggest clones take up almost 0.65%. Source material: central memory CD4+ T cells from blood. Source of these receptors: a middle-aged woman in good health.

This clone has only a few counts. The chain carries TRBV6-1 and TRBJ2-5; TRBD2 matches 9 bases. The CDR3 is made up of 15 amino acids. In germline, CDR1 is MNHNS, CDR2 SASEGT. V trimming: 7 bases; J trimming: 5 bases; junction bases outside the gene matches: 11. Here the CDR3 reads CASIFSGGAVETQYF. The CDR3 DNA is TGTGCCAGCATTTTTAGCGGGGGCGCGGTGGAGACCCAGTACTTC.

The V gene is TRBV7-8, the J gene TRBJ2-7; no clear D gene. V was shortened by 7 bases and J by 0 bases, with 10 bases between the two germline ends. The CDR3 is 13 residues long. Germline CDR1 reads SGHVS; CDR2 reads FQNEAQ. The CDR3 loop reads CASKTVYSYEQYF. CDR3 in DNA: TGTGCCAGCAAAACAGTTTACTCCTACGAGCAGTACTTC.

This clone showed up just a few times. The sample contains more than one DNA sequence encoding this CDR3. The gene calls are TRBV5-1 and TRBJ2-7; 10 bases agree with TRBD1. The CDR3 contains 14 residues. Germline loops: CDR1 SGHRS, CDR2 YFSETQ. V shed 3 bases, J shed 2 bases, and the junction held 2 bases outside the gene matches. CDR3 residues: CASSSGQGAYEQYF. In nucleotides, the CDR3 is TGCGCCAGCAGCTCAGGACAGGGGGCCTACGAGCAGTACTTC. Combining the CDR3 with reference TRBV5-1 and TRBJ2-7 gives the whole variable domain KAGVTQTPRYLIKTRGQQVTLSCSPISGHRSVSWYQQTPGQGLQFLFEYFSETQRNKGNFPGRFSGRQFSNSRSEMNVSTLELGDSALYLCASSSGQGAYEQYFGPGTRLTVT.

The rearrangement uses TRBV5-1 and TRBJ1-1, with 7 bases fitting TRBD1. With 3 bases clipped from V and 2 bases from J, the junction kept 4 bases outside the gene matches. The CDR3 loop spans 14 amino acids. Germline V gene lookup returns CDR1 SGHRS and CDR2 YFSETQ. CDR3 region: CASSSTGSNTEAFF. CDR3 bases: TGCGCCAGCAGCTCGACAGGGTCCAACACTGAAGCTTTCTTT.

This clone was observed a handful of times. Its ends do not fully match the called genes, so a read error is possible. The rearrangement links TRBV7-7 to TRBJ2-5, with 7 bases aligning to TRBD1. This CDR3 is built from 15 residues. Germline V gene data show CDR1 as SSHAT and CDR2 as FNYEAQ (reference sequence). The CDR3 DNA is TGTGCTAGCAGTCAACAGGGGAAGGACCAAGAGACCCAGTACTTC. Its protein product is CASSQQGKDQETQYF.

The CDR3 loop reads CASSAGLAGSGELFF. The CDR3 bases are TGTGCCAGCAGCGCCGGACTAGCGGGGTCCGGGGAGCTGTTTTTT. The V gene is TRBV6-4, the J gene TRBJ2-2, with 12 nucleotides matching TRBD2. CDR1 and CDR2 (germline): MRHNA, SNTAGT. V was pared by 6 bases and J by 6 bases, with 5 bases of the junction left unmatched. This CDR3 region has 15 residues.

The CDR3 is CASSEWGETYEQYF. CDR3 coding DNA: TGTGCCAGCAGTGAATGGGGCGAGACCTACGAGCAGTACTTC. The chain couples TRBV6-1 to TRBJ2-7, with TRBD1 as a possible D gene (5 bases). This CDR3 comprises 14 residues. Per germline, CDR1 MNHNS and CDR2 SASEGT. V shed 2 bases and J shed 2 bases, with 10 bases lying between them.

This clone came up a few times. This chain connects TRBV2 to TRBJ2-7, with TRBD1 as a possible D gene (6 bases). CDR3 size: 13 residues. The ends were cut back, 8 bases at V and 0 bases at J, with 11 bases in the middle. Germline lookup yields CDR1 SNHLY and CDR2 FYNNEI. The CDR3 DNA follows: TGTGCCAGCGGACAGTTTAACTCCTACGAGCAGTACTTC. Amino acids: CASGQFNSYEQYF.

This clone appeared a few times. The chain recombines TRBV7-2 with TRBJ2-5, with 11 bases fitting TRBD2. The length of the CDR3 is 16 residues. Unmatched junction bases numbered 7, after V lost 3 bases and J lost 4 bases. Germline CDR1 and CDR2: SGHTA and FQGNSA. CDR3 DNA sequence: TGTGCCAGCAGCTTTCCTAGCGGGGGGTCTGGAGAGACCCAGTACTTC. Translation: CASSFPSGGSGETQYF.

The chain is built from TRBV5-1 and TRBJ1-1, with 9 bases fitting TRBD1. From germline, CDR1 is SGHRS and CDR2 YFSETQ. Germline trimming cut 4 bases from V and 1 base from J; bases unmatched to any gene: 8. The CDR3 sequence is 16 residues long. This CDR3 reads CASSTGTGLRNTEAFF. For the CDR3, the DNA is TGCGCCAGCAGCACGGGGACAGGGCTAAGGAACACTGAAGCTTTCTTT.

In this sample, this clone turned up a few times. The rearrangement links TRBV2 to TRBJ1-2; no clear D gene. Germline values: CDR1 SNHLY, CDR2 FYNNEI. V was cut by 11 bases and J by 7 bases, with 23 bases left in between. The length of the CDR3 is 14 residues. CDR3 region: CAGHLTGSSGGYTF. CDR3 bases: TGTGCCGGCCATCTAACGGGGAGTTCTGGTGGCTACACCTTC.

This clone has more than one count but fewer than ten. This chain joins TRBV10-3 and TRBJ2-5; 14 positions agree with TRBD2. The CDR3 consists of 20 residues. Germline V gives CDR1 ENHRY, CDR2 SYGVKD. Trimming cost V 8 bases and J 5 bases; bases outside gene matches: 22. The CDR3 nucleotides are TGTGCCATCGGCGGGGAATCGGGACTAGCGGGGGAGCGACCCTTGGAGACCCAGTACTTC. It is translated as CAIGGESGLAGERPLETQYF.

In its sample, this clone was seen a few times. This chain uses TRBV10-3 with TRBJ1-2; D is undetermined. The V and J ends lost 4 bases and 7 bases respectively, with 22 bases between them. The V gene's germline CDR1 is ENHRY and CDR2 SYGVKD. The CDR3 is made up of 16 amino acids. The CDR3 sequence: CAISAEVMNVGGGYTF. In DNA, the CDR3 is TGTGCCATCAGTGCAGAGGTCATGAACGTCGGAGGTGGCTACACCTTC.

This clone was seen a handful of times. The CDR3 is CASSEDREKLFF. CDR3 bases: TGTGCCAGCAGCGAGGACAGAGAAAAACTGTTTTTT. V is TRBV7-8 and J is TRBJ1-4; D is possibly TRBD1 (6 bases). The CDR3 is 12 amino acids. The V gene's germline CDR1 is SGHVS and CDR2 FQNEAQ. Trimming took off 5 bases at V and 8 bases at J, with 9 bases between the two ends.

A few counts support this clone. V gene TRBV5-4 combines with J gene TRBJ2-1; 8 positions agree with TRBD2. The CDR3 spans 15 residues. Germline CDR1 and CDR2: SGHNT and YYREEE (reference sequence). With 4 bases clipped from V and 4 bases from J, the junction kept 7 bases outside the gene matches. As DNA, the CDR3 is TGTGCCAGCAGCCGCCTCAGCGGGGGTTACAATGAGCAGTTCTTC. Residues: CASSRLSGGYNEQFF.

This clone was counted only a few times. This chain links TRBV6-1 with TRBJ1-2; D is ambiguous. The V end lost 0 bases, the J end lost 8 bases, and 13 bases lay between the germline ends. This CDR3 comprises 14 residues. Germline V gives CDR1 MNHNS, CDR2 SASEGT. CDR3 bases: TGTGCCAGCAGTGAAGCGGGCAGAGCCCTGGGCTACACCTTC. Protein sequence: CASSEAGRALGYTF.

The rearrangement uses TRBV6-5 and TRBJ2-3; 7 nucleotides line up with TRBD1. V lost 6 bases to trimming and J lost 5 bases; unmatched junction nucleotides: 2. Germline V gives CDR1 MNHEY, CDR2 SVGAGI. The CDR3 runs to 12 residues. The CDR3 DNA follows: TGTGCCAGCAGAGACAGGGTAGATACGCAGTATTTT. Translation: CASRDRVDTQYF.

The gene calls are TRBV11-2 and TRBJ1-3; D remains ambiguous. This CDR3 has 13 amino acids. Germline values: CDR1 SGHAT, CDR2 FQNNGV. V dropped 6 bases and J dropped 2 bases, with 8 bases sitting between them. The CDR3 spells CASSTETGNTIYF. CDR3 sequence (DNA): TGTGCCAGCAGTACAGAAACTGGAAACACCATATATTTT.

There are many counts of this clone. The chain couples TRBV10-3 to TRBJ2-1; TRBD2 matches 13 bases. The germline gives CDR1 ENHRY, CDR2 SYGVKD. V dropped 6 bases and J dropped 8; count of bases not matched to a gene: 4. This CDR3 has 14 residues. CDR3 bases: TGTGCCATCAGGACTAGCGGGGGGAGAGATGAGCAGTTCTTC. It codes for CAIRTSGGRDEQFF.

Note on this clone: Other DNA sequences in this sample translate to the same CDR3. The rearrangement joins TRBV2 to TRBJ1-5, with 11 positions matching TRBD1. J was trimmed by 7 bases and V by 6 bases; bases with no gene match: 5. The CDR3 extends over 14 amino acids. Germline V gives CDR1 SNHLY, CDR2 FYNNEI. The CDR3 region has the DNA TGTGCCAGCAGCGGGACAGGGGGTGGACAGCCCCAGCATTTT. Encoded protein: CASSGTGGGQPQHF.